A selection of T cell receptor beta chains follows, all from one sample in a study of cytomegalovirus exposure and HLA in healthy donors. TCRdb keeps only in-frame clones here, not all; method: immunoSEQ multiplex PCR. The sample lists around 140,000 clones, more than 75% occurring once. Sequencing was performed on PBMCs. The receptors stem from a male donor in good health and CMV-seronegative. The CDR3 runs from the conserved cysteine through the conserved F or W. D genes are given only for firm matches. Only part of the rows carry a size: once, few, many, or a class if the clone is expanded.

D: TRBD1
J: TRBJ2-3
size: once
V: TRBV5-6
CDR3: CASSLAAGTGRTDTQYF
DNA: TGTGCCAGCAGCTTAGCGGCCGGGACAGGGCGCACAGATACGCAGTATTTT

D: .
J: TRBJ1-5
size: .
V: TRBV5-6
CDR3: CASSRGGNQPQHF
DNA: TGTGCCAGCAGCCGCGGTGGCAATCAGCCCCAGCATTTT

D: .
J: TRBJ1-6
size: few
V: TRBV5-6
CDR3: CASSSRGWGLYNSPLHF
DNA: TGTGCCAGCAGCTCGCGAGGGTGGGGGCTCTATAATTCACCCCTCCACTTT

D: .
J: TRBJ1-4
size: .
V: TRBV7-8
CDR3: CASSLTRGTNEKLFF
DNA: TGTGCCAGCAGCTTAACGCGGGGAACTAATGAAAAACTGTTTTTT

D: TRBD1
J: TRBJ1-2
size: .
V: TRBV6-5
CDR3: CASSYAGTGHYGYTF
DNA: TGTGCCAGCAGTTACGCTGGGACAGGGCACTATGGCTACACCTTC

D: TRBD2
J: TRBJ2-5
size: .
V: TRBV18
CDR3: CASSPNGGGETQYF
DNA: TGTGCCAGCTCCCCGAATGGCGGGGGAGAGACCCAGTACTTC

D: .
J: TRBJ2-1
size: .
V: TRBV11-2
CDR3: CASSLSPGSYNEQFF
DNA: TGTGCCAGCAGCCTGAGCCCTGGCTCCTACAATGAGCAGTTCTTC

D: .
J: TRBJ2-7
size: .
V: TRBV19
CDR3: CASSIQGSYEQYF
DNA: TGTGCCAGTAGCATACAGGGCTCCTACGAGCAGTACTTC

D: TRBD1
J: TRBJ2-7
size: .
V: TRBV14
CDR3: CASSFYGQGYEQYF
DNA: TGTGCCAGCAGCTTTTATGGACAGGGCTACGAGCAGTACTTC

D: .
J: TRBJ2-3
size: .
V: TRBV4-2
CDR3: CASSQEEGASTDTQYF
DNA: TGTGCCAGCAGCCAAGAGGAGGGTGCTAGCACAGATACGCAGTATTTT

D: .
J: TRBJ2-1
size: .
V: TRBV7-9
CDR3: CASSPRLAYNEQFF
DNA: TGTGCCAGCAGCCCTAGACTAGCCTACAATGAGCAGTTCTTC

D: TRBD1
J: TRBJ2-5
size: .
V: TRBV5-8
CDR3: CASSMGQGQETQYF
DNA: TGTGCCAGCAGCATGGGACAGGGCCAAGAGACCCAGTACTTC

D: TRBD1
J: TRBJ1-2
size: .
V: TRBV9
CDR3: CASSVGQGTYGYTF
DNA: TGTGCCAGCAGCGTCGGACAGGGTACCTATGGCTACACCTTC

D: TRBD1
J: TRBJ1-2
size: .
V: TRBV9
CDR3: CASSVDFYEGTGKGYTF
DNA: TGTGCCAGCAGCGTAGATTTTTATGAGGGGACAGGGAAAGGCTACACCTTC

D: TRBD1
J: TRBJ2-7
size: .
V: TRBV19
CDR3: CASSPPDRGSYEQYF
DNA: TGTGCCAGTAGCCCCCCGGACAGGGGTTCCTACGAGCAGTACTTC